Listed below are T cell receptor beta chains from one sample, sequenced in a study of CXCR3-negative and CXCR3-positive naive CD8 T cells. From its re-call of the 5' RACE reads, TCRdb lists each CDR3 protein once, without DNA. This sample's table has around 110,000 distinct CDR3 sequences. Sequenced input: naive CXCR3+ CD8+ T cells from blood. These receptors were taken from a human donor in good health. Some clones in this sample may be carry-over from other donors' samples. CDR3s include the opening cysteine and the closing phenylalanine or tryptophan.

v_gene	j_gene	CDR3aa
TRBV24-1	TRBJ2-2	CATSPGQGNTGELFF
TRBV6-5	TRBJ2-1	CASSYVYRSSYNEQFF
TRBV7-9	TRBJ2-2	CASSTADRSAGELFF
TRBV28	TRBJ2-7	CASSFIGKGEQYF
TRBV4-1	TRBJ1-5	CASSQEGMGTGDPQHF
TRBV27	TRBJ2-2	CASSKYDGYTGELFF
TRBV7-3	TRBJ2-1	CASPPSAGARENNEQFF
TRBV29-1	TRBJ1-2	CSVPGGGGGYTF
TRBV28	TRBJ2-7	CASSLVASGPPYEQYF
TRBV9	TRBJ2-2	CASSVAWEPRTGELFF